This is a list of T cell receptor beta chains from one sample in a study of blood T cell repertoires in COVID-19. Clones were read by immunoSEQ multiplex PCR, and TCRdb kept only the in-frame ones, dropping some. The data hold some 140,000 clones, with more than 65% observed a single time. The sequenced sample consisted of peripheral blood. The receptors shown here come from a man aged 80 or over with acute or convalescent COVID-19. CDR3s include the opening cysteine and the closing phenylalanine or tryptophan. Each record gives: D gene, V gene, J gene, clone size, CDR3 protein, CDR3 DNA. The D gene is left open where the match is weak. Where a row states a size, it is once, few, many or the class of an expanded clone; other rows omit it.

.,TRBV7-9,TRBJ2-7,.,CASTRQGRPYEQYF,TGTGCCAGCACTCGTCAGGGTAGGCCCTACGAGCAGTACTTC
TRBD1,TRBV5-1,TRBJ1-5,.,CASSRRTGDQPQHF,TGCGCCAGCAGCAGAAGAACAGGGGATCAGCCCCAGCATTTT
.,TRBV7-2,TRBJ1-2,.,CASSLGGQPPYGYTF,TGTGCCAGCAGCTTAGGGGGACAACCGCCCTATGGCTACACCTTC
TRBD1,TRBV30,TRBJ1-4,.,CASRDSTLEKLFF,TGTGCCTCCCGGGACAGCACGCTTGAAAAACTGTTTTTT
TRBD2,TRBV3-1/TRBV3-2,TRBJ2-5,.,CASSRTSGGDQETQYF,TGTGCCAGCAGCCGGACTAGCGGGGGGGATCAAGAGACCCAGTACTTC
TRBD2,TRBV27,TRBJ2-2,.,CASRPTGGTGELFF,TGTGCCAGCAGGCCAACGGGAGGGACCGGGGAGCTGTTTTTT
.,TRBV4-1,TRBJ2-2,.,CASSHPTGKNTGELFF,TGCGCCAGCAGCCACCCGACAGGAAAGAACACCGGGGAGCTGTTTTTT
TRBD2,TRBV7-9,TRBJ2-5,.,CASRVAGTSLRYQETQYF,TGTGCCAGCAGGGTGGCCGGGACTAGCTTAAGGTACCAAGAGACCCAGTACTTC
.,TRBV7-3,TRBJ2-3,once,CASSPNRVNTDTQYF,TGTGCCAGCAGCCCAAACAGGGTTAACACAGATACGCAGTATTTT
TRBD1,TRBV3-1/TRBV3-2,TRBJ1-2,few,CASSQEQGRRGYTF,TGTGCCAGCAGCCAAGAACAGGGGCGGCGCGGCTACACCTTC
.,TRBV7-2,TRBJ1-3,.,CASSITGGNTIYF,TGTGCCAGCAGCATTACGGGGGGAAACACCATATATTTT
TRBD1,TRBV5-1,TRBJ2-5,once,CASSFRQGAETQYF,TGCGCCAGCAGCTTTAGACAGGGGGCCGAGACCCAGTACTTC
TRBD1,TRBV5-1,TRBJ1-5,.,CASSDRGGNQPQHF,TGCGCCAGCAGTGACAGGGGTGGTAATCAGCCCCAGCATTTT
.,TRBV5-1,TRBJ1-2,.,CASSRIPGTNYGYTF,TGCGCCAGCAGCCGGATCCCCGGGACTAACTATGGCTACACCTTC
TRBD1,TRBV3-1/TRBV3-2,TRBJ1-4,.,CASSLRGAEEKLFF,TGTGCCAGCAGCCTCAGGGGGGCCGAGGAAAAACTGTTTTTT
.,TRBV27,TRBJ2-7,.,CASRLDRASDEQYF,TGTGCCAGCAGACTAGACAGGGCTAGCGACGAGCAGTACTTC
.,TRBV5-4,TRBJ1-5,.,CASSSGGGRGNQPQHF,TGTGCCAGCAGCTCCGGGGGGGGTAGGGGCAATCAGCCCCAGCATTTT
.,TRBV3-1/TRBV3-2,TRBJ2-1,.,CASSQRGASHEQFF,TGTGCCAGCAGCCAACGGGGGGCCTCTCATGAGCAGTTCTTC
TRBD1,TRBV7-2,TRBJ2-5,few,CASSFRGDREETQYF,TGTGCCAGCAGCTTTAGAGGGGACAGGGAAGAGACCCAGTACTTC
TRBD1,TRBV9,TRBJ1-2,.,CASSVQGQGSRYTF,TGTGCCAGCAGCGTACAAGGACAGGGCTCTCGCTACACCTTC
.,TRBV15,TRBJ1-5,once,CATHSGPRGTWSNQPQHF,TGTGCCACTCACTCCGGGCCGCGGGGGACATGGAGCAATCAGCCCCAGCATTTT
.,TRBV4-2,TRBJ2-1,.,CASSQDLVTYNEQFF,TGTGCCAGCAGCCAAGATCTAGTCACCTACAATGAGCAGTTCTTC
TRBD1,TRBV5-1,TRBJ2-4,.,CASSTDQGAVQNIQYF,TGCGCCAGCAGCACGGACCAGGGGGCCGTGCAAAACATTCAGTACTTC
.,TRBV5-6,TRBJ1-2,.,CASSGVREGGYTF,TGTGCCAGCAGCGGAGTCAGGGAGGGCGGCTACACCTTC
TRBD1,TRBV10-3,TRBJ2-7,.,CASRQGADEQYF,TGTGCCTCGAGACAGGGGGCGGACGAGCAGTACTTC
.,TRBV3-1/TRBV3-2,TRBJ2-6,.,CASSPNRAGANVLTF,TGTGCCAGCAGCCCAAACAGAGCTGGGGCCAACGTCCTGACTTTC